The text below deals with one T cell receptor beta chain. The antigen is not known. The source of the sample is a study of blood T cells in healthy people across ages. The CDR3 contains 13 residues. Germline V CDR1 and CDR2: SGHTA, FQGNSA. Alongside a J-beta primer mix, a sample-barcoded 5' primer served in a second PCR lasting roughly 6 to 12 cycles. TCRdb itself ran the 5' RACE reads through MiXCR, one entry per CDR3 protein. The sample consists of about 570,000 distinct CDR3 sequences, 25% to 30% of them appearing once. General study points: Measured against age, TCR beta diversity per million T cells decreased in a roughly linear manner. Without sorted subsets, naive and antigen-experienced compartments could not be conclusively compared.

Isolating PBMCs gave at least 6.5 million of these cells per sample. This receptor was identified in a woman between 70 and 85 years old in good health. The sample was blood. The chain is built from TRBV7-2 and TRBJ2-5; D gene ambiguous. The end of the DNA fits TRBJ2-7 better, so the J call may be wrong. CDR3 residues: CASSLEDGYEQYF. In DNA form, the CDR3 reads TGTGCCAGCAGCTTAGAGGATGGGTACGAGCAGTACTTC.